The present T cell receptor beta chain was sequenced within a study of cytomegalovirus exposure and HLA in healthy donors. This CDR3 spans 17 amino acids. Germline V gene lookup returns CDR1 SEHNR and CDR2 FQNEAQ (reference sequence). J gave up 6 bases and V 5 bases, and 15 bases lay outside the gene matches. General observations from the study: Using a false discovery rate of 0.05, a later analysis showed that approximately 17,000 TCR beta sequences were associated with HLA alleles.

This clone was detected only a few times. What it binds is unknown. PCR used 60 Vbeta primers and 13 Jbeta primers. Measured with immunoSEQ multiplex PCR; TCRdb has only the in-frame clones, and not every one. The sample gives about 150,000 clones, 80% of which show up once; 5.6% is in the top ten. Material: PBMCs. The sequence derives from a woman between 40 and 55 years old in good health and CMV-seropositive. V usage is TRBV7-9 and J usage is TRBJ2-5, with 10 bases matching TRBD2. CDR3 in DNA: TGTGCCAGCAGCAAGGGAGGAGGGGCTAGCGGGAGTAAGACCCAGTACTTC. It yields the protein CASSKGGGASGSKTQYF.